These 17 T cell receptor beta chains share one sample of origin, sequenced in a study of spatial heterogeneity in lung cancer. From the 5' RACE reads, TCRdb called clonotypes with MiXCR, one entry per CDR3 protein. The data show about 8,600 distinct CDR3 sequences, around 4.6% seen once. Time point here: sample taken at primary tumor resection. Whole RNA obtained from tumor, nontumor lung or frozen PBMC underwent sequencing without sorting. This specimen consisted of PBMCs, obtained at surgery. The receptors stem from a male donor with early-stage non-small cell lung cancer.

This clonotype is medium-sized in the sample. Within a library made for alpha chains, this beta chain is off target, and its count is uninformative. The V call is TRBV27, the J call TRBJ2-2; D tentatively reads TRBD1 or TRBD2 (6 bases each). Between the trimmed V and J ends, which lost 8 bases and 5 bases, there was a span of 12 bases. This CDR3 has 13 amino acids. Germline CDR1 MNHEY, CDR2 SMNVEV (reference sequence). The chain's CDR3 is CASGGPLTGELFF. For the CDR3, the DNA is TGTGCCAGCGGGGGGCCGTTAACCGGGGAGCTGTTTTTT.

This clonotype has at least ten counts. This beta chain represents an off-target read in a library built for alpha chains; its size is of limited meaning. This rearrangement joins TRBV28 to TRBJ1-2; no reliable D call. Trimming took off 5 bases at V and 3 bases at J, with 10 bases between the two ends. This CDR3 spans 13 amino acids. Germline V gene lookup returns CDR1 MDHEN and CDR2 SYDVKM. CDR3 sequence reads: CASSDGRYYGYTF. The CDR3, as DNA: TGTGCCAGCAGTGATGGACGGTACTATGGCTACACCTTC.

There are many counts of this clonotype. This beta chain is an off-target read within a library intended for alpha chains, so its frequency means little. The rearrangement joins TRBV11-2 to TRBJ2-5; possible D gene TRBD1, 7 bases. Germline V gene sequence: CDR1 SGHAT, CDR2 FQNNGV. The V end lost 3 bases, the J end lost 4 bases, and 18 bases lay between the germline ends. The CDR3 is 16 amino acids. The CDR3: CASSFDTGVGGETQYF. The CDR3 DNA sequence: TGTGCCAGCAGCTTCGATACAGGGGTCGGGGGAGAGACCCAGTACTTC.

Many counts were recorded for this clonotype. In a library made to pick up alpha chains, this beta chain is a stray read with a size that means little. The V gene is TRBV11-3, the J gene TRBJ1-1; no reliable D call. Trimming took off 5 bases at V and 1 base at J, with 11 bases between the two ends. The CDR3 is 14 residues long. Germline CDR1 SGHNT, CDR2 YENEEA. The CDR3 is CASSVGNRNTEAFF. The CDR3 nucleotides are TGTGCCAGCAGCGTAGGAAACAGGAACACTGAAGCTTTCTTT.

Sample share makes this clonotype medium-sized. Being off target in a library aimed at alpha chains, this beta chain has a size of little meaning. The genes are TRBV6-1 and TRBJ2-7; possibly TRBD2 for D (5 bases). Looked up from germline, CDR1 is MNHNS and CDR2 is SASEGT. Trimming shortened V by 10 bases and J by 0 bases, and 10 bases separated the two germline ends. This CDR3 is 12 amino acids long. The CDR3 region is CANLTISYEQYV. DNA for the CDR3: TGTGCCAACCTGACTATCTCCTACGAGCAGTACGTC.

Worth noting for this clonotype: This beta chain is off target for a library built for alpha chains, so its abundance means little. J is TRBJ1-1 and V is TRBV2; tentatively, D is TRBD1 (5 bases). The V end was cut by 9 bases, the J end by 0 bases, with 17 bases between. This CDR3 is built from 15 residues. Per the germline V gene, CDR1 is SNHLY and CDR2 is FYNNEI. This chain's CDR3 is CASRGTTGMNTEAFF. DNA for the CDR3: TGTGCCAGTAGGGGCACGACCGGGATGAACACTGAAGCTTTCTTT.

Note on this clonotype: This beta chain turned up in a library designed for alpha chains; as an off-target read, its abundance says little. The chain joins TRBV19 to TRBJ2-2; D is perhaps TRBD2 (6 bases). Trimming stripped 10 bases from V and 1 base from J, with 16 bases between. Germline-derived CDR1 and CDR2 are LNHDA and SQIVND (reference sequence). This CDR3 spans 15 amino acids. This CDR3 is CATQRGNLNTGELFF. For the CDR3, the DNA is TGTGCCACACAACGCGGGAATTTGAACACCGGGGAGCTGTTTTTT.

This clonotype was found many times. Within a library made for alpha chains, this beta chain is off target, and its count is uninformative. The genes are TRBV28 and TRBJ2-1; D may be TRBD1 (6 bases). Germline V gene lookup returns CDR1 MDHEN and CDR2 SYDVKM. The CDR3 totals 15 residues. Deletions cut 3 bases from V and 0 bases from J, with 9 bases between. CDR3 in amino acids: CASSLAGDSYNEQFF. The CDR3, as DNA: TGTGCCAGCAGTTTGGCAGGGGACTCCTACAATGAGCAGTTCTTC.

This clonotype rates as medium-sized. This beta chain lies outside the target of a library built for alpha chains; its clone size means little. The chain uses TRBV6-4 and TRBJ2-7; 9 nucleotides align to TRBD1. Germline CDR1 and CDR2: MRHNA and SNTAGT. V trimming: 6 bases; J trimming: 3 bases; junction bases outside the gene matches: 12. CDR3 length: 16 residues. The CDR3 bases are TGTGCCAGCAGGATGATACAGGGGGCCGCGGGCTACGAGCAGTACGTC. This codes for CASRMIQGAAGYEQYV.

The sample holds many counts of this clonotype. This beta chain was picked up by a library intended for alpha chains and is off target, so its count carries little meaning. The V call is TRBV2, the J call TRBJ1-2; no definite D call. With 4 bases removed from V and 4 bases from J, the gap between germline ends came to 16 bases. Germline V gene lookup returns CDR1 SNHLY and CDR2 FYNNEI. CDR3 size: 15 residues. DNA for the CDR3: TGTGCCAGCAGTGGGAAAATGAGGGCCAGCTATGGCTACACCTTC. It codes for CASSGKMRASYGYTF. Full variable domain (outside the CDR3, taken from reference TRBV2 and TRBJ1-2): EPEVTQTPSHQVTQMGQEVILRCVPISNHLYFYWYRQILGQKVEFLVSFYNNEISEKSEIFDDQFSVERPDGSNFTLKIRSTKLEDSAMYFCASSGKMRASYGYTFGSGTRLTVV.

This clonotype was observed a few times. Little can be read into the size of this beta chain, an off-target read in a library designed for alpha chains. CDR3 protein: CASRKWGGSGRNTEAFF. The CDR3 DNA sequence: TGTGCCAGCAGGAAATGGGGAGGATCTGGGAGGAACACTGAAGCTTTCTTT. V gene TRBV12-3 or TRBV12-4 combines with J gene TRBJ1-1; D unclear. V was pared by 6 bases and J by 1 base, with 21 bases between. The CDR3 length is 17 residues.

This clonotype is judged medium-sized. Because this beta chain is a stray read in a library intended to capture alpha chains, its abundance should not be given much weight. CDR3 nucleotides: TGTGCCAGCAGTACCGTGGACAGGAGCTACACCTTC. Translation: CASSTVDRSYTF. This chain joins TRBV2 and TRBJ1-2, with 7 nucleotides matching TRBD1. CDR1 and CDR2 (germline): SNHLY, FYNNEI. The CDR3 runs 12 residues. J gave up 9 bases and V 5 bases, and 6 bases lay outside the gene matches.

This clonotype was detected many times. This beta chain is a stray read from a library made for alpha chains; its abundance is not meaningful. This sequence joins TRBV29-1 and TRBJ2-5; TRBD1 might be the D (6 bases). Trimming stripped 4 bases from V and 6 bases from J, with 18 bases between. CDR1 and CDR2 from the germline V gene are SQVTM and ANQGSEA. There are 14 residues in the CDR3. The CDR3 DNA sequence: TGCAGCGTTGTACAGGGTCGGGGCACTAAGACCCAGTACTTC. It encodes CSVVQGRGTKTQYF.

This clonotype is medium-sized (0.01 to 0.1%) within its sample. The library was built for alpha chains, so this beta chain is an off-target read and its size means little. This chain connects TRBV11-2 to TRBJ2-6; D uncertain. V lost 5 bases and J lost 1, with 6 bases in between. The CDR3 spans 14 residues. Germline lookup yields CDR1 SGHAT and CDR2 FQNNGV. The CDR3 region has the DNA TGTGCCAGCAGCGGTTTTTCTGGGGCCAACGTCCTGACTTTC. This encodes CASSGFSGANVLTF.

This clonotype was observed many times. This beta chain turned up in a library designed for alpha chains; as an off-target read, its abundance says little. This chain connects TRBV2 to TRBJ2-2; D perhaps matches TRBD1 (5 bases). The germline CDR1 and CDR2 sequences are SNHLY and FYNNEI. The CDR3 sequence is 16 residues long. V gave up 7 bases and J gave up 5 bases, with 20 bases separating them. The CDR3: CASTPSGAVFTGELFF. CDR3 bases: TGTGCCAGCACCCCTAGTGGGGCAGTCTTTACCGGGGAGCTGTTTTTT.

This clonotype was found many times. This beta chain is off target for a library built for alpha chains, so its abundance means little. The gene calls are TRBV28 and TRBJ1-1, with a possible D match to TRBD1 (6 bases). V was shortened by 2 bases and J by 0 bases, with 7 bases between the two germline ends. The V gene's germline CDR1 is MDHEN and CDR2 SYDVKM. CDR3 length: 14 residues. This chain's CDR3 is CASSLRGMNTEAFF. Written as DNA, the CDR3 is TGTGCCAGCAGTTTAAGGGGGATGAACACTGAAGCTTTCTTT. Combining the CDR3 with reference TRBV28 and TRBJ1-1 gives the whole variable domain DVKVTQSSRYLVKRTGEKVFLECVQDMDHENMFWYRQDPGLGLRLIYFSYDVKMKEKGDIPEGYSVSREKKERFSLILESASTNQTSMYLCASSLRGMNTEAFFGQGTRLTVV.

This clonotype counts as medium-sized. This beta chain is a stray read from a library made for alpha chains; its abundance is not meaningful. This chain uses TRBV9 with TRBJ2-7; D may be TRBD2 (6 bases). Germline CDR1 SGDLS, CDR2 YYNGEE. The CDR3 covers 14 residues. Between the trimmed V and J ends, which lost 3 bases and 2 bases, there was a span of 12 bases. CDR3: CASSEGTPPYEQYF. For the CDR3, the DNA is TGTGCCAGCAGCGAGGGGACTCCTCCCTACGAGCAGTACTTC.